The clone carrying this TCR beta chain was observed many times. Its antigen is not identified. Trimming removed 4 bases at V and 6 bases at J, with 14 bases between. The CDR3 totals 13 residues. CDR1 DFQATT and CDR2 SNEGSKA come from the germline V gene (reference sequence). TCRdb independently ran MiXCR on the RT-PCR reads; one entry per CDR3 protein. The table lists 750,000 to 850,000 distinct CDR3 sequences, roughly 18% of them singletons. The data derive from a study of response to subunit inactivated influenza vaccine. Study-level results: Authors suggested each seasonal flu vaccination may recruit only limited numbers of new T cells.

The V gene is TRBV20-1, the J gene TRBJ2-3; D is possibly TRBD1 (5 bases). The source is a man aged 50 or older who received an inactivated influenza vaccine. The sample consisted of PBMCs from blood, taken approximately 5 days after vaccination. The CDR3 loop reads CSATPSWGDTQYF. DNA for the CDR3: TGCAGTGCTACCCCGTCCTGGGGCGATACGCAGTATTTT.